This TCR beta chain was captured in a study of early T cells in non-severe SARS-CoV-2 infection. About the research overall: Unsorted whole blood bulk RNA was sequenced, with unpaired chains. Overall study findings and caveats: The matching step, a VDJdb search, favored anti-spike CD8 responses and missed private and CD4 specificities.

Attachment of unique molecular identifiers was made to individual cDNA molecules. One entry per CDR3 protein, called by TCRdb with MiXCR from the 5' RACE reads. The sample includes approximately 27,000 distinct CDR3 sequences, about 5% of them seen just once. There are many counts of this clonotype. Its antigen is currently unknown. Germline lookup yields CDR1 DFQATT and CDR2 SNEGSKA (reference sequence). The CDR3 length is 13 residues. V lost 5 bases to trimming and J lost 4 bases, with 12 bases between them. This TCR was sampled from an adult who was a healthcare worker with PCR-confirmed SARS-CoV-2 infection or an uninfected control (not recorded which). The material sequenced was whole blood. The chain combines TRBV20-1 with TRBJ1-5; D remains ambiguous. CDR3 protein: CSAATGLNQPQHF. The DNA of the CDR3 is TGCAGTGCTGCGACGGGGTTGAATCAGCCCCAGCATTTT.